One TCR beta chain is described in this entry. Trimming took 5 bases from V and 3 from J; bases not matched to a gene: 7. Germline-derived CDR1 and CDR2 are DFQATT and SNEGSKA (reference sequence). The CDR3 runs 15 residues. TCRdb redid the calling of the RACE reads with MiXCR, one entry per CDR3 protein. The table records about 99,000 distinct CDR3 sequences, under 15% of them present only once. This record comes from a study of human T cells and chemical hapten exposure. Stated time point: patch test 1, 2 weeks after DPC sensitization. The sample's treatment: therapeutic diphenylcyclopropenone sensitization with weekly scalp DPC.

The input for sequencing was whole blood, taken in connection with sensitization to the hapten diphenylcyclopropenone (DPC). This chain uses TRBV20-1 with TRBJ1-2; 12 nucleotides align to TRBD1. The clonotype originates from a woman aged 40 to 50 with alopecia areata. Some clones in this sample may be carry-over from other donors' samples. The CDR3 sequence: CSASGTGGRDYGYTF. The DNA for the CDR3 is TGCAGTGCTTCCGGGACAGGGGGCCGGGACTATGGCTACACCTTC.